This entry is about one T cell receptor (beta chain). What it binds is unknown. The CDR3 loop spans 13 amino acids. Looked up from germline, CDR1 is MNHNY and CDR2 is SVGAGI (reference sequence). V shed 5 bases and J 10 bases; nucleotides not matched to a gene: 3. Measured with immunoSEQ multiplex PCR; TCRdb has only the in-frame clones, and not every one. The table records around 64,000 clones, about nine tenths of them present only once. The sample is drawn from a study of lymphopenia after photon versus proton radiotherapy. The study, taken as a whole, reports: Under photons, naive T cells and diversity fell while effector/memory populations rose. After lymphocyte nadir, photon-treated repertoires showed oligoclonal expansion, especially CD8+ Temra. Better survival with proton therapy was suggested as possible, not demonstrated. In patients who died, overall survival fell as post-nadir TCR diversity dropped more.

The rearrangement uses TRBV6-6 and TRBJ2-1, with 12 bases lining up with TRBD1. Sample: peripheral blood, taken from a patient treated with proton-based radiotherapy. The TCR originated in a man older than 75 with esophageal cancer. Here the CDR3 DNA reads TGTGCCAGCAGTCCTGGGACAGGGGGCGAGCAGTTCTTC. Protein: CASSPGTGGEQFF.